This T cell receptor (beta chain) was identified during a study of blood T cell repertoires in COVID-19. Study context: Italy, Spain and the United States were the sources of the convalescent and acute COVID-19 samples. From T cells, B-cell-depleted T cells, or PBMCs came the material, which was cDNA or gDNA.

As originally analysed: Counts of nucleated cells, estimated from reference gene primer amplification, were obtained. Measured with immunoSEQ multiplex PCR; TCRdb has only the in-frame clones, and not every one. V and J calls and clone size are given by that table; D and trimming were obtained from the DNA. The sample has about 140,000 clones, more than 60% seen once. V shed 5 bases and J 4 bases; nucleotides not matched to a gene: 5. The germline V gene has CDR1 LNHDA and CDR2 SQIVND (reference sequence). CDR3 length: 14 residues. This clone has just a few counts. Material for sequencing was peripheral blood. V usage is TRBV19 and J usage is TRBJ1-2; 9 bases fit TRBD1. This clonotype was sampled from a woman between 45 and 65 years old with active or convalescent COVID-19. The CDR3 protein is CASSRPGQGYGYTF. DNA of the CDR3: TGTGCCAGTAGTCGTCCGGGACAGGGCTATGGCTACACCTTC.